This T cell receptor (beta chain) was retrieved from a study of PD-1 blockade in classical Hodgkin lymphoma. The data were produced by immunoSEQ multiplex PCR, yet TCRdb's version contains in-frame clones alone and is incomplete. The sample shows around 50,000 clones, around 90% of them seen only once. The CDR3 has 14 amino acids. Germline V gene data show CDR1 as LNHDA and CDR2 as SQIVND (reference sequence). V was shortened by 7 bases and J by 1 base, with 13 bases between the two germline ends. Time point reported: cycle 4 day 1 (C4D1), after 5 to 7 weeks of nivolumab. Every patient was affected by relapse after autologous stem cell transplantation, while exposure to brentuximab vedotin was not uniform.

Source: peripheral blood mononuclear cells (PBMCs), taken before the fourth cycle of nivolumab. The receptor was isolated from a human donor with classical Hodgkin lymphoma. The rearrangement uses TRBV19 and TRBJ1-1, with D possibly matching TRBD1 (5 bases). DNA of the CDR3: TGTGCCAGTATCAGAGGACAAAGGAACACTGAAGCTTTCTTT. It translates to CASIRGQRNTEAFF.